These 18 T cell receptor beta chains originate from one sample sequenced in a study of beta chain features in type 1 diabetes (dated by TCRdb to 2016 to 2019). To prepare the library, the immunoSEQ multiplex PCR assay was applied. The entire isolated RNA was reverse transcribed using the High Capacity cDNA Reverse Transcription Kit, and thus expressed TCRB transcripts were sequenced. TCRdb holds this immuneACCESS table with in-frame rearrangements only. Some clones are missing; in checked studies, unresolved V genes explain under half, and the rest has no known cause. The sample table lists 150,000 to 190,000 clones, under 13% of them with a count of one. 0.5% of the sample is held by the ten biggest clonotypes. What the work shows at the level of the full study, not this receptor alone: Type 1 diabetes patients showed a moderate but significant shortening of TCRB CDR3 length in all four CD4+ subsets.

Antigens for these TCRs are unknown. The specimen sequenced was central memory CD4+ T cells from blood. The receptors derive from a man aged 30 to 45 with type 1 diabetes.

This clone was counted between two and nine times. The chain combines TRBV30 with TRBJ1-2, with unresolved D. This CDR3 region has 14 residues. V lost 8 bases, J lost 1 base, and 17 bases lay in between. CDR1 GTSNPN and CDR2 SVGIG come from the germline V gene (reference sequence). As DNA, the CDR3 is TGTGCCGGGATATTAGGAGGATTTAACTATGGCTACACCTTC. Its translation is CAGILGGFNYGYTF.

This CDR3 reads CASSRGDRGDYGYTF. Here the CDR3 DNA reads TGTGCCAGCTCCCGGGGGGACAGGGGTGACTATGGCTACACCTTC. The V call is TRBV6-6, the J call TRBJ1-2; TRBD1 matches at 10 bases. V was pared by 8 bases and J by 3 bases, with 9 bases of the junction left unmatched. From germline, CDR1 is MNHNY and CDR2 SVGAGI (reference sequence). This CDR3 is 15 amino acids long.

This clone was counted only a few times. V and J are TRBV14 and TRBJ2-7; the D is unclear. Trimming pared 4 bases from V and 9 bases from J, leaving 19 bases between. This CDR3 is 14 amino acids long. CDR1 SGHDN and CDR2 FVKESK come from the germline V gene. The CDR3 nucleotides read TGTGCCAGCAGCCGTACAGTCCCATTTTCCGGGCAGTACTTC. Translating gives CASSRTVPFSGQYF.

The J gene is TRBJ2-7, the V gene TRBV18; 7 nucleotides agree with TRBD2. Unmatched junction bases numbered 4, after V lost 6 bases and J lost 2 bases. Germline V gene data show CDR1 as KGHSH and CDR2 as LQKENI. The CDR3 runs to 13 residues. CDR3 region: CASSPGTTYEQYF. CDR3 bases: TGTGCCAGCTCCCCCGGGACTACCTACGAGCAGTACTTC.

The chain uses TRBV5-4 and TRBJ2-7, with D tentatively TRBD1 (5 bases). Germline CDR1 is SGHNT and CDR2 is YYREEE (reference sequence). This CDR3 comprises 12 residues. V lost 5 bases, J lost 5 bases, and 11 bases lay in between. The CDR3 DNA reads as TGTGCCAGCAGTTTTGACAGACACGAGCAGTACTTC. Translating gives CASSFDRHEQYF.

V and J are TRBV6-6 and TRBJ2-1, with TRBD1 as a possible D gene (6 bases). V shed 3 bases and J shed 7 bases, with 10 bases lying between them. The CDR3 extends over 13 amino acids. Germline values: CDR1 MNHNY, CDR2 SVGAGI (reference sequence). CDR3 DNA: TGTGCCAGCAGTTATACAGGGCAAAATGAGCAGTTCTTC. Amino acids: CASSYTGQNEQFF.

The chain combines TRBV2 with TRBJ1-2; 9 bases align to TRBD1. V lost 6 bases and J lost 11; bases outside the gene matches: 13. Germline V gene lookup returns CDR1 SNHLY and CDR2 FYNNEI. The CDR3 totals 14 residues. The CDR3 loop is CASRTRQGGIRYTF. In nucleotides, the CDR3 is TGTGCCAGCAGGACCAGACAGGGGGGTATCCGGTACACCTTC.

This clone has just one count. This chain links TRBV27 with TRBJ1-2; D might be TRBD1 (6 bases). Looked up from germline, CDR1 is MNHEY and CDR2 is SMNVEV (reference sequence). Between the trimmed V and J ends, which lost 6 bases and 7 bases, there was a span of 12 bases. The CDR3 has 12 residues. The CDR3 DNA follows: TGTGCCAGCAGCGAGACAGGTACTGGCTACACCTTC. It yields the protein CASSETGTGYTF.

The V and J genes are TRBV19 and TRBJ1-1, with D maybe TRBD1 (5 bases). The germline CDR1 and CDR2 sequences are LNHDA and SQIVND (reference sequence). The germline V and J ends were trimmed by 6 bases and 2 bases, with 10 bases remaining between them. The CDR3 is made up of 13 amino acids. CDR3 residues: CASSRRENTEAFF. The CDR3 nucleotides are TGTGCCAGTAGCCGCAGGGAAAACACTGAAGCTTTCTTT. The complete variable domain, with remaining parts taken from reference TRBV19 and TRBJ1-1, reads DGGITQSPKYLFRKEGQNVTLSCEQNLNHDAMYWYRQDPGQGLRLIYYSQIVNDFQKGDIAEGYSVSREKKESFPLTVTSAQKNPTAFYLCASSRRENTEAFFGQGTRLTVV.

CDR3 region: CASSVEHNQPQHF. CDR3 coding DNA: TGTGCCAGCAGTGTAGAGCACAATCAGCCCCAGCATTTT. V and J are TRBV6-1 and TRBJ1-5, with no clear D. The V gene lost 4 bases and the J gene lost 3 bases, with 7 bases spanning the gap. The CDR3 totals 13 residues. CDR1 is MNHNS and CDR2 is SASEGT in the germline V gene.

V usage is TRBV6-6 and J usage is TRBJ1-1; no definite D call. This CDR3 contains 11 residues. CDR1 and CDR2 (germline): MNHNY, SVGAGI (reference sequence). Trimming cost V 2 bases and J 8 bases, with 6 bases left between them. CDR3 bases: TGTGCCAGCAGTTACCTGACAGAAGCTTTCTTT. Amino acids: CASSYLTEAFF.

This sequence joins TRBV7-9 and TRBJ2-7; TRBD2 aligns across 8 bases. The germline gives CDR1 SEHNR, CDR2 FQNEAQ (reference sequence). This CDR3 comprises 13 residues. The V gene end was trimmed by 7 bases and the J gene end by 6 bases; junction bases not matched to a gene: 8. For the CDR3, the DNA is TGTGCCAGCACCAGCGGGAGTTGGGCCGAGCAGTACTTC. Translating gives CASTSGSWAEQYF.

This chain joins TRBV18 and TRBJ2-7, with TRBD1 identical over 7 bases. V dropped 2 bases and J dropped 5; count of bases not matched to a gene: 3. This CDR3 is built from 13 residues. Germline CDR1 is KGHSH and CDR2 is LQKENI. The CDR3 protein is CASSPTGADEQYF. CDR3 in DNA: TGTGCCAGCTCACCAACAGGGGCCGACGAGCAGTACTTC.

J is TRBJ2-7 and V is TRBV2; D is perhaps TRBD2 (6 bases). V shed 8 bases and J shed 2 bases, with 16 bases lying between them. Germline values: CDR1 SNHLY, CDR2 FYNNEI. The length of the CDR3 is 14 residues. The CDR3 sequence is CASLLALVAYEQYF. The CDR3 coding sequence is TGTGCCAGCCTCCTAGCGCTTGTTGCCTACGAGCAGTACTTC.

Only a few counts were recorded for this clone. This rearrangement joins TRBV4-3 to TRBJ2-5, with 12 bases that match TRBD2. Germline V CDR1 and CDR2: LGHNA, YSLEER. With 4 bases clipped from V and 2 bases from J, the junction kept 11 bases outside the gene matches. The CDR3 length is 18 residues. CDR3 loop: CASSPRLAGEPGQETQYF. The CDR3 DNA sequence: TGCGCCAGCAGCCCGAGACTAGCGGGGGAACCGGGGCAAGAGACCCAGTACTTC.

This clone was seen a handful of times. The chain couples TRBV5-4 to TRBJ2-5; 10 bases are shared with TRBD2. After removal of 4 bases from V and 1 base from J, the junction contained 4 bases not matched to a gene. This CDR3 spans 15 amino acids. From germline, CDR1 is SGHNT and CDR2 YYREEE (reference sequence). CDR3 nucleotide sequence: TGTGCCAGCAGCAGGACTAGCGGACTCCAAGAGACCCAGTACTTC. This translates into CASSRTSGLQETQYF.

The chain is built from TRBV4-2 and TRBJ2-7; D is possibly TRBD2 (6 bases). Germline V gives CDR1 LGHNA, CDR2 YNFKEQ. The ends were cut back, 0 bases at V and 0 bases at J, with 12 bases in the middle. The CDR3 loop spans 16 amino acids. The CDR3 DNA sequence: TGTGCCAGCAGCCAAGATGGCGGGGAGGCCTCCTACGAGCAGTACTTC. It translates to CASSQDGGEASYEQYF.

This clone was detected only a few times. The CDR3 here is CASSFVGEREKLFF. CDR3 in DNA: TGCGCCAGCAGCTTTGTAGGAGAACGAGAAAAACTGTTTTTT. The chain combines TRBV5-1 with TRBJ1-4; D is uncertain. CDR3 size: 14 residues. V dropped 2 bases and J dropped 8 bases, with 13 bases sitting between them. The germline CDR1 and CDR2 sequences are SGHRS and YFSETQ.